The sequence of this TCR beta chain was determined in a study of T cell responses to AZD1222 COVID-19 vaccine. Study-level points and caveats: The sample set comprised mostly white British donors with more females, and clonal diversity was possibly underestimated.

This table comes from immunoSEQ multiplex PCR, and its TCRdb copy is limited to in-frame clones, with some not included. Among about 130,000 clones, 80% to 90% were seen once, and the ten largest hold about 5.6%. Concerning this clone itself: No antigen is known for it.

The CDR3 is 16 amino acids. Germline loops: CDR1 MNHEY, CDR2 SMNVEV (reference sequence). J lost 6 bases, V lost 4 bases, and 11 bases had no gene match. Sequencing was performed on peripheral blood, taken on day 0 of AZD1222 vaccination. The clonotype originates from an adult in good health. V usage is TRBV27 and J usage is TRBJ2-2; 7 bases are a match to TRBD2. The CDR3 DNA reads TGTGCCAGCAGTTCCCCCCGCGGGGGATCCGCCGGGGAGCTGTTTTTT. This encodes CASSSPRGGSAGELFF.